The clone carrying this T cell receptor beta chain was detected many times. The antigen is unknown. The CDR3 length is 13 residues. Germline V CDR1 and CDR2: DFQATT, SNEGSKA (reference sequence). Trimming took off 2 bases at V and 3 bases at J, with 10 bases between the two ends. The data stem from a study of metastatic and nonmetastatic thyroid tumors. Study background: Repertoires of blood and of tissue (tumor or nodule) from malignant and benign thyroid patients were compared.

Original analysis: Variation in CDR3 across clinicopathological groups served as the basis for constructing a distant-metastasis classifier in papillary thyroid cancer. TCRdb reprocessed the PCR reads using MiXCR. None of the V and J calls come from the authors' own analysis; TCRdb made them. The sample contains around 21,000 clones, roughly 23% of which appear only once. No treatment had been given to any patient before thyroid surgery. Study-wide findings and caveats: According to reports, the diversity of TCR beta was significantly higher in malignant thyroid tumors than in benign nodules, and this held in both blood and tumor samples.

The rearrangement uses TRBV20-1 and TRBJ1-1, with D perhaps matching TRBD1 (5 bases). The sequenced sample consisted of tumor tissue. This receptor was identified in a male donor with papillary thyroid cancer or a benign thyroid nodule (not recorded which). Some clones in this sample may be carry-over from other donors' samples. CDR3 bases: TGCAGTGCTAGAAGGGGCGACTACACTGAAGCTTTCTTT. As protein: CSARRGDYTEAFF.